These 16 T cell receptor beta chains share one sample of origin, sequenced in a study of shared clonotypes between healthy human individuals. Only CD45RO-negative cells positively selected for CCR7 counted as naive CD8 cells, so terminally differentiated effector memory CD45RA+ cells were excluded. Repertoires were generated with immunoSEQ multiplex PCR, while TCRdb's copy carries only in-frame clones and drops some. The table lists around 2,100,000 clones, approximately 95% of them singletons, with 0.95% to 1.5% in the top ten. The sequenced sample was naive CD8+ T cells sorted from blood. These TCRs come from a man between 18 and 35 years old in good health.

For the CDR3, the DNA is TGCGCCAGCAGCCAAGGGTACAGAAAACCCTACGAGCAGTACTTC. It specifies CASSQGYRKPYEQYF. This rearrangement joins TRBV4-1 to TRBJ2-7; no firm D call. Trimming took off 1 base at V and 2 bases at J, with 12 bases between the two ends. Germline loops: CDR1 MGHRA, CDR2 YSYEKL. This CDR3 comprises 15 residues.

The chain recombines TRBV7-2 with TRBJ2-7, with a weak D call TRBD2 (6 bases). From germline, CDR1 is SGHTA and CDR2 FQGNSA. There are 13 residues in the CDR3. V shed 3 bases and J shed 3 bases, with 9 bases lying between them. Here the CDR3 reads CASSFQDYYEQYF. The CDR3 coding sequence is TGTGCCAGCAGCTTTCAGGACTACTACGAGCAGTACTTC.

This chain uses TRBV13 with TRBJ2-1; the D gene is possibly TRBD2 (6 bases). Germline V gene data show CDR1 as PRHDT and CDR2 as FYEKMQ (reference sequence). The CDR3 has 11 amino acids. With 3 bases removed from V and 9 bases from J, the gap between germline ends came to 6 bases. For the CDR3, the DNA is TGTGCCAGCAGCTTCGGGGGTGAGCAGTTCTTC. It encodes CASSFGGEQFF.

The rearrangement uses TRBV19 and TRBJ2-3; 10 bases fit TRBD2. Per the germline V gene, CDR1 is LNHDA and CDR2 is SQIVND (reference sequence). The ends lost 5 bases at V and 4 bases at J; junction bases unmatched: 9. The CDR3 totals 16 residues. The CDR3 region is CASSLSLLAGADTQYF. In DNA form, the CDR3 reads TGTGCCAGTAGTCTGTCCCTTCTAGCGGGAGCAGATACGCAGTATTTT.

V is TRBV6-4 and J is TRBJ2-5, with TRBD2 as a possible D gene (5 bases). Germline V gene sequence: CDR1 MRHNA, CDR2 SNTAGT. The CDR3 is made up of 13 amino acids. V dropped 4 bases and J dropped 5 bases, with 11 bases sitting between them. The chain's CDR3 is CASSVKLGETQYF. CDR3 bases: TGTGCCAGCAGTGTTAAACTAGGGGAGACCCAGTACTTC.

V is TRBV11-2 and J is TRBJ1-1; the D is unclear. V lost 3 bases and J 4 bases, leaving 9 bases between the germline ends. CDR1 and CDR2 from the germline V gene are SGHAT and FQNNGV. This CDR3 contains 13 residues. The CDR3 DNA reads TGTGCCAGCAGCTTGACCCGAGCCACTGAAGCTTTCTTT. Residues: CASSLTRATEAFF.

This chain links TRBV6-1 with TRBJ2-1; a weak D match, TRBD2 (5 bases). Germline values: CDR1 MNHNS, CDR2 SASEGT. The V end was cut by 2 bases, the J end by 4 bases, with 9 bases between. This CDR3 spans 14 amino acids. The CDR3 is CASSESADYNEQFF. The CDR3 DNA is TGTGCCAGCAGTGAATCAGCGGATTACAATGAGCAGTTCTTC.

The rearrangement uses TRBV11-2 and TRBJ2-4; 10 nucleotides agree with TRBD1. V gave up 4 bases and J gave up 6 bases; unmatched junction bases: 3. Germline lookup yields CDR1 SGHAT and CDR2 FQNNGV. The CDR3 consists of 14 residues. CDR3 nucleotide sequence: TGTGCCAGCAGCTACGGGACAGGGGCAAACATTCAGTACTTC. Its translation is CASSYGTGANIQYF.

Points on this clone: Additional DNA sequences in this sample encode the identical CDR3. The chain uses TRBV27 and TRBJ2-7; 7 bases are shared with TRBD1. Germline CDR1 is MNHEY and CDR2 is SMNVEV (reference sequence). V lost 4 bases, J lost 3 bases, and 3 bases stayed unmatched. The CDR3 contains 13 residues. This CDR3 reads CASSWRTGYEQYF. The CDR3 nucleotides are TGTGCCAGCAGTTGGCGGACAGGCTACGAGCAGTACTTC.

Worth noting for this clone: Additional DNA sequences in this sample encode the identical CDR3. V and J are TRBV28 and TRBJ2-5, with 7 bases that match TRBD1. The CDR3 runs to 14 residues. V lost 2 bases to trimming and J lost 3 bases; unmatched junction nucleotides: 3. Germline V CDR1 and CDR2: MDHEN, SYDVKM. The CDR3 DNA follows: TGTGCCAGCAGTTTAACCGGGACAGAAGAGACCCAGTACTTC. Protein sequence: CASSLTGTEETQYF.

The chain recombines TRBV5-6 with TRBJ2-1; D gene ambiguous. The V end was cut by 1 base, the J end by 0 bases, with 5 bases between. CDR3 size: 14 residues. Germline CDR1 and CDR2: SGHDT and YYEEEE. In nucleotides, the CDR3 is TGTGCCAGCAGCTTGATTAGCTCCTACAATGAGCAGTTCTTC. Its protein is CASSLISSYNEQFF.

Remarks on this clone: Other DNA sequences from this sample encode an identical CDR3 as well. J is TRBJ2-3 and V is TRBV9; tentatively, D is TRBD1 or TRBD2 (5 bases each). Germline loops: CDR1 SGDLS, CDR2 YYNGEE. The CDR3 runs 14 residues. V shed 0 bases and J shed 3 bases, with 8 bases lying between them. The CDR3 bases are TGTGCCAGCAGCGTAGATGGGGGAACAGATACGCAGTATTTT. Protein sequence: CASSVDGGTDTQYF. The full variable domain, rest sourced from reference TRBV9 and TRBJ2-3, is DSGVTQTPKHLITATGQRVTLRCSPRSGDLSVYWYQQSLDQGLQFLIQYYNGEERAKGNILERFSAQQFPDLHSELNLSSLELGDSALYFCASSVDGGTDTQYFGPGTRLTVL.

In its sample, this clone was seen once. The chain uses TRBV9 and TRBJ1-2; D unresolved. The CDR3 runs to 15 residues. Germline V gene data show CDR1 as SGDLS and CDR2 as YYNGEE. With 3 bases removed from V and 3 bases from J, the gap between germline ends came to 15 bases. The CDR3 sequence: CASSDSQDGYYGYTF. The CDR3 nucleotides are TGTGCCAGCAGCGATAGTCAGGACGGATACTATGGCTACACCTTC.

The chain links TRBV12-5 to TRBJ2-5, with TRBD1 matching over 9 bases. The germline CDR1 and CDR2 sequences are LGHNT and FRNRAP. J gave up 5 bases and V 5 bases, and 6 bases lay outside the gene matches. The CDR3 is 14 amino acids. In nucleotides, the CDR3 is TGTGCTAGTGGTCAAACAGGGGGCTGGGAGACCCAGTACTTC. The encoded protein is CASGQTGGWETQYF. The whole variable domain, remainder taken from reference TRBV12-5 and TRBJ2-5, is DARVTQTPRHKVTEMGQEVTMRCQPILGHNTVFWYRQTMMQGLELLAYFRNRAPLDDSGMPKDRFSAEMPDATLATLKIQPSEPRDSAVYFCASGQTGGWETQYFGPGTRLLVL.

This clone was found a few times. The gene calls are TRBV11-1 and TRBJ2-7, with 9 bases aligning to TRBD1. Germline CDR1 and CDR2: SGHAT and FQDESV (reference sequence). The CDR3 loop spans 13 amino acids. J lost 5 bases, V lost 1 base, and 0 bases had no gene match. CDR3 in DNA: TGTGCCAGCAGCTTAGGGACAGGGGACGAGCAGTACTTC. Its translation is CASSLGTGDEQYF. Filled out from reference TRBV11-1 and TRBJ2-7, the complete variable domain reads EAEVAQSPRYKITEKSQAVAFWCDPISGHATLYWYRQILGQGPELLVQFQDESVVDDSQLPKDRFSAERLKGVDSTLKIQPAELGDSAMYLCASSLGTGDEQYFGPGTRLTVT.

This sequence joins TRBV7-2 and TRBJ2-1; 14 bases match TRBD2. This CDR3 region has 15 residues. The germline CDR1 and CDR2 sequences are SGHTA and FQGNSA. The trim removed 5 bases at V and 10 bases at J, leaving 7 bases unmatched. The CDR3 loop reads CASSPLGLAGDEQFF. CDR3 DNA sequence: TGTGCCAGCAGCCCCCTGGGACTAGCGGGGGACGAGCAGTTCTTC.